This paragraph covers one TCR beta chain sequence. This sample was included in a study of T-cell reconstitution after alpha-beta-depleted transplantation in children. Library preparation (for TCRbeta) was performed with unique molecular identifiers. MiXCR, run by TCRdb on the PCR reads, gives a single entry per CDR3 protein. The sample carries about 360,000 distinct CDR3 sequences, 13% recorded once. The CDR3 covers 15 residues. CDR1 is SGHRS, CDR2 YFSETQ, per germline. V was cut by 4 bases and J by 1 base, with 11 bases left in between. J is TRBJ2-2 and V is TRBV5-1, with D perhaps being TRBD1 or TRBD2 (5 bases each). The material was PBMCs, obtained from the stem cell graft. The sequence was collected from a human donor who donated a stem cell graft to a child with Fanconi anemia. The CDR3 loop is CASSPGRWNTGELFF. DNA for the CDR3: TGCGCCAGCAGCCCGGGGCGTTGGAACACCGGGGAGCTGTTTTTT.